This T cell receptor (beta chain) was captured in a study of T cells expressing NK-cell markers. The overall study: The TCR beta repertoires were obtained from sorted CD3+CD56+NKG2C+, CD3+CD56+NKG2C- and CD3+CD56-NKG2C+ T cells. HCMV seropositivity characterized seven of the eight sequenced donors, and seronegativity one.

Study findings and constraints: In several donors, these clonotypes also led the CD3+CD56-NKG2C+ fraction.

The TCR beta cDNA came from 5'RACE template switching with UMIs. No DNA is given; TCRdb re-called the 5' RACE reads and lists each CDR3 protein once. The sample table sets out 350,000 to 400,000 distinct CDR3 sequences. The length of the CDR3 is 15 residues. Concerning this clonotype itself: Its antigen is not identified.

The TCR originated in a woman between 45 and 65 years old in good health. J is TRBJ2-1 and V is TRBV12-3 or TRBV12-4; TCRdb proposes TRBD1, but this gene call is untestable without DNA. The sample consisted of blood T cells: a sorted CD56 or NKG2C T cell subset, CD4+ or CD8+ T cells, or bulk PBMC T cells (not recorded which). The CDR3 reads CASSLLRVPPDEQFF.